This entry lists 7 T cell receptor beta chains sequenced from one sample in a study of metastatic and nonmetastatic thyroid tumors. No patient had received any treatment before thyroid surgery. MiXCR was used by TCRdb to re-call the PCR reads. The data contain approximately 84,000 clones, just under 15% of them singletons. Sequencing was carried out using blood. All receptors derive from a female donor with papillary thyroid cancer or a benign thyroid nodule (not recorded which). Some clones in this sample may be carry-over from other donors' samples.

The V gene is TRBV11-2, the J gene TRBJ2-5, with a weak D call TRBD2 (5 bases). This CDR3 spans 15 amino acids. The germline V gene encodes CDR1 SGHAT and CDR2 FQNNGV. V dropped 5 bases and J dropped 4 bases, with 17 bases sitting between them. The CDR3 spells CASSLAGRGGETQYF. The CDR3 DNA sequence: TGTGCCAGCAGCCTCGCGGGCCGAGGAGGAGAGACCCAGTACTTC.

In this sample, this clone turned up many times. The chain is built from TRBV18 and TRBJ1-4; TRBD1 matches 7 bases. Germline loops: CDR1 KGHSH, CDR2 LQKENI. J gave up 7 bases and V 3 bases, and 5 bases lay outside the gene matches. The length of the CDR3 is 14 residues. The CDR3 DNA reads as TGTGCCAGCTCACCGACAGGGTTCCGTGAAAAACTGTTTTTT. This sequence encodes CASSPTGFREKLFF.

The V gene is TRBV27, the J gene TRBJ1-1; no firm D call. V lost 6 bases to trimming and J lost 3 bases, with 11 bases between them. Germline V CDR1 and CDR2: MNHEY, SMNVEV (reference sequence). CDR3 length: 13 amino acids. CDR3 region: CASSSTYHTEAFF. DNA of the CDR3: TGTGCCAGCAGCTCTACATACCACACTGAAGCTTTCTTT.

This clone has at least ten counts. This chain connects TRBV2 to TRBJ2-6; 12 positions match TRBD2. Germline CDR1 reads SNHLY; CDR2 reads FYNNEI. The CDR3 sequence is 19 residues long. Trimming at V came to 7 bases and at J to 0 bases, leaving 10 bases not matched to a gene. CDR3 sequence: CASTLLAGGAISGANVLTF. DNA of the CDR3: TGTGCCAGCACCTTACTAGCGGGGGGCGCCATCTCTGGGGCCAACGTCCTGACTTTC.

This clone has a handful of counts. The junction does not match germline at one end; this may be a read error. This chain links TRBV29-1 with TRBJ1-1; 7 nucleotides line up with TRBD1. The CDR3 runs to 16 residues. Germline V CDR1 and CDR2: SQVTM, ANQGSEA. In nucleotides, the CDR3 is TGCAGCGTTGCTACCGATACAGGGGCGGCAAAAACTGTAGCTTTCTTT. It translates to CSVATDTGAAKTVAFF.

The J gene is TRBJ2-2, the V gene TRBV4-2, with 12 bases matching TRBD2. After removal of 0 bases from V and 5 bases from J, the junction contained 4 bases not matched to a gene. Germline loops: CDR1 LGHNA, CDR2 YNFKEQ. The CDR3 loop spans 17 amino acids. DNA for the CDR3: TGTGCCAGCAGCCAAGATAAGACTAGCGGGGGTACCGGGGAGCTGTTTTTT. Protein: CASSQDKTSGGTGELFF.

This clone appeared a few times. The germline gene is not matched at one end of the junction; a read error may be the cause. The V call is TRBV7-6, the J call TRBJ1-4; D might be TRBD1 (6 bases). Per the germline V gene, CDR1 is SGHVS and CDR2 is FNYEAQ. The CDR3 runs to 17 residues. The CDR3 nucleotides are TGTGCCAGCAGCTTAGCCCACGGGGGGCGTTTTAATGGAAAACTGTTTTTT. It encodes CASSLAHGGRFNGKLFF.